Listed here are 30 T cell receptor beta chains from one sample, sequenced in a study of STAT5B mutations in CD4+ large granular lymphocyte leukemia. TCRdb keeps only in-frame clones here, not all; method: immunoSEQ multiplex PCR. The table has some 34,000 clones, 75% to 85% seen once. Sequences were obtained from CD4+ T cells from blood buffy coats. All receptors derive from a human donor in good health.

The rearrangement joins TRBV15 to TRBJ2-1, with TRBD1 matching 9 bases. This CDR3 is built from 14 residues. Trimming cost V 1 base and J 7 bases; bases outside gene matches: 2. Germline values: CDR1 LNHNV, CDR2 YYDKDF (reference sequence). CDR3 region: CATSRGQGENEQFF. The DNA of the CDR3 is TGTGCCACCAGCAGAGGACAGGGGGAGAATGAGCAGTTCTTC.

This rearrangement joins TRBV6-1 to TRBJ1-2; a possible D gene is TRBD1 (5 bases). In germline, CDR1 is MNHNS, CDR2 SASEGT. The CDR3 contains 14 residues. The V end was cut by 7 bases, the J end by 8 bases, with 20 bases between. The CDR3 loop is CASTPEREGDGYTF. CDR3 DNA sequence: TGTGCCAGCACCCCGGAGAGGGAAGGGGACGGCTACACCTTC.

The V call is TRBV7-6, the J call TRBJ2-1, with 8 bases lining up with TRBD1. V gave up 1 base and J gave up 7 bases; unmatched junction bases: 6. CDR3 length: 15 amino acids. CDR1 and CDR2 (germline): SGHVS, FNYEAQ. CDR3 sequence: CASSLGGQVDNEQFF. CDR3 sequence (DNA): TGTGCCAGCAGCTTAGGGGGACAGGTTGATAATGAGCAGTTCTTC.

V usage is TRBV28 and J usage is TRBJ1-4; maybe TRBD1 (5 bases). Trimming pared 1 base from V and 11 bases from J, leaving 20 bases between. The germline V gene encodes CDR1 MDHEN and CDR2 SYDVKM. This CDR3 spans 16 amino acids. The DNA of the CDR3 is TGTGCCAGCAGTTTATTTGCAGGGCTCGGCATGAAGAAACTGTTTTTT. Amino acids: CASSLFAGLGMKKLFF.

The chain carries TRBV11-1 and TRBJ2-5; 10 nucleotides line up with TRBD1. The CDR3 length is 16 residues. The germline V gene has CDR1 SGHAT and CDR2 FQDESV (reference sequence). J lost 1 base, V lost 2 bases, and 4 bases had no gene match. The chain's CDR3 is CASSLRQGAGQETQYF. CDR3 DNA: TGTGCCAGCAGCTTAAGACAGGGGGCCGGCCAAGAGACCCAGTACTTC. The variable domain in full, with the rest retrieved from reference TRBV11-1 and TRBJ2-5, is EAEVAQSPRYKITEKSQAVAFWCDPISGHATLYWYRQILGQGPELLVQFQDESVVDDSQLPKDRFSAERLKGVDSTLKIQPAELGDSAMYLCASSLRQGAGQETQYFGPGTRLLVL.

This clone was counted only a few times. V usage is TRBV6-1 and J usage is TRBJ1-5; D possibly corresponds to TRBD1 (5 bases). This CDR3 is 13 amino acids long. Trimming shortened V by 2 bases and J by 8 bases, and 10 bases separated the two germline ends. Looked up from germline, CDR1 is MNHNS and CDR2 is SASEGT. The CDR3 sequence: CASSEYRGEPQHF. The CDR3 region has the DNA TGTGCCAGCAGTGAATATAGGGGTGAGCCCCAGCATTTT.

The rearrangement uses TRBV7-2 and TRBJ1-2; D may be TRBD1 (5 bases). Germline V gene lookup returns CDR1 SGHTA and CDR2 FQGNSA. V dropped 1 base and J dropped 5 bases, with 14 bases sitting between them. This CDR3 contains 15 residues. CDR3 region: CASSLEAGPHYGYTF. In DNA form, the CDR3 reads TGTGCCAGCAGCTTAGAGGCAGGGCCACATTATGGCTACACCTTC. The full variable domain, rest sourced from reference TRBV7-2 and TRBJ1-2, is GAGVSQSPSNKVTEKGKDVELRCDPISGHTALYWYRQSLGQGLEFLIYFQGNSAPDKSGLPSDRFSAERTGGSVSTLTIQRTQQEDSAVYLCASSLEAGPHYGYTFGSGTRLTVV.

The chain is built from TRBV30 and TRBJ1-2; D unclear. The V gene's germline CDR1 is GTSNPN and CDR2 SVGIG (reference sequence). Between the trimmed V and J ends, which lost 4 bases and 4 bases, there was a span of 13 bases. This CDR3 comprises 13 residues. CDR3 region: CAWMSSPLYGYTF. CDR3 DNA sequence: TGTGCCTGGATGTCGTCACCGCTCTATGGCTACACCTTC.

J is TRBJ2-7 and V is TRBV4-2; TRBD1 matches at 11 bases. J gave up 7 bases and V 1 base, and 9 bases lay outside the gene matches. The germline CDR1 and CDR2 sequences are LGHNA and YNFKEQ. The CDR3 sequence is 16 residues long. The chain's CDR3 is CASSQVGLGQGGEQYF. CDR3 coding DNA: TGTGCCAGCAGCCAAGTGGGCTTGGGACAGGGGGGGGAGCAGTACTTC.

The chain carries TRBV28 and TRBJ2-1; 11 bases line up with TRBD2. V trimming: 4 bases; J trimming: 7 bases; junction bases outside the gene matches: 9. The CDR3 is made up of 16 amino acids. Germline V gene data show CDR1 as MDHEN and CDR2 as SYDVKM. The CDR3 here is CASSYGLAGAGNEQFF. In DNA, the CDR3 is TGTGCCAGCAGTTACGGACTAGCGGGTGCCGGGAATGAGCAGTTCTTC.

This clone appeared a single time. The chain links TRBV10-3 to TRBJ1-4; 9 nucleotides line up with TRBD1. This CDR3 contains 15 residues. Germline V gene sequence: CDR1 ENHRY, CDR2 SYGVKD. The junction had 8 bases not matched to a gene; V was cut back by 4 bases and J by 8 bases. The CDR3 coding sequence is TGTGCCATCAGTGCGGGGGGACAGGGAGAAGAAAAACTGTTTTTT. Translating gives CAISAGGQGEEKLFF.

This clone was observed a single time. V is TRBV18 and J is TRBJ2-7; D remains unclear. The V end lost 4 bases, the J end lost 2 bases, and 15 bases lay between the germline ends. The germline CDR1 and CDR2 sequences are KGHSH and LQKENI. CDR3 size: 15 residues. As DNA, the CDR3 is TGTGCCAGCTCACTTGGTTCAGGATTGACCTACGAGCAGTACTTC. Translated: CASSLGSGLTYEQYF.

The genes are TRBV27 and TRBJ2-1; D not certain. The germline V gene encodes CDR1 MNHEY and CDR2 SMNVEV (reference sequence). The CDR3 totals 15 residues. The germline V and J ends were trimmed by 5 bases and 0 bases, with 11 bases remaining between them. The CDR3 DNA is TGTGCCAGCAGTCCTACAATAAGCTCCTACAATGAGCAGTTCTTC. It encodes CASSPTISSYNEQFF.

The gene calls are TRBV9 and TRBJ2-1; D possibly corresponds to TRBD2 (6 bases). Trimming left V 5 bases short and J 0 bases short, with 12 bases between. The CDR3 totals 15 residues. CDR1 is SGDLS and CDR2 is YYNGEE in the germline V gene. The DNA of the CDR3 is TGTGCCAGCAGTTCTATCGGGAGCTCCTACAATGAGCAGTTCTTC. Its translation: CASSSIGSSYNEQFF.

The V gene is TRBV6-1, the J gene TRBJ2-2; D possibly corresponds to TRBD1 (6 bases). In germline, CDR1 is MNHNS, CDR2 SASEGT. The CDR3 is 13 residues long. Trimming left V 7 bases short and J 6 bases short, with 12 bases between. The CDR3 loop is CASNPQGSGELFF. The CDR3 DNA is TGTGCCAGCAATCCTCAGGGGTCCGGGGAGCTGTTTTTT.

CDR3 coding DNA: TGCAGCGTTGGGGCAGGGGAGACCCAGTACTTC. Its protein product is CSVGAGETQYF. The chain couples TRBV29-1 to TRBJ2-5, with D perhaps TRBD1 (5 bases). CDR1 and CDR2 from the germline V gene are SQVTM and ANQGSEA. The V end was cut by 4 bases, the J end by 5 bases, with 8 bases between. The CDR3 length is 11 residues. Full variable domain (missing parts from reference TRBV29-1 and TRBJ2-5): SAVISQKPSRDICQRGTSLTIQCQVDSQVTMMFWYRQQPGQSLTLIATANQGSEATYESGFVIDKFPISRPNLTFSTLTVSNMSPEDSSIYLCSVGAGETQYFGPGTRLLVL.

The chain couples TRBV19 to TRBJ2-7; D ambiguous. Trimming stripped 3 bases from V and 0 bases from J, with 6 bases between. CDR3 length: 13 amino acids. Germline assignment: CDR1 LNHDA and CDR2 SQIVND (reference sequence). The CDR3 sequence: CASSIGFSYEQYF. The CDR3 DNA sequence: TGTGCCAGTAGTATTGGCTTCTCCTACGAGCAGTACTTC. The whole variable domain, remainder taken from reference TRBV19 and TRBJ2-7, is DGGITQSPKYLFRKEGQNVTLSCEQNLNHDAMYWYRQDPGQGLRLIYYSQIVNDFQKGDIAEGYSVSREKKESFPLTVTSAQKNPTAFYLCASSIGFSYEQYFGPGTRLTVT.

This rearrangement joins TRBV28 to TRBJ1-6, with TRBD1 identical over 10 bases. From germline, CDR1 is MDHEN and CDR2 SYDVKM. V lost 3 bases, J lost 5 bases, and 4 bases stayed unmatched. This CDR3 region has 16 residues. The CDR3: CASSFGQGVNNSPLHF. The CDR3 nucleotides are TGTGCCAGCAGTTTTGGACAGGGGGTTAATAATTCACCCCTCCACTTT.

V gene TRBV7-2 combines with J gene TRBJ1-2, with D possibly TRBD1 on 5 matching bases. V shed 5 bases and J shed 6 bases, with 10 bases lying between them. The CDR3 length is 12 residues. The germline V gene has CDR1 SGHTA and CDR2 FQGNSA. The DNA of the CDR3 is TGTGCCAGCAGCCGACAGTTGGATGGCTACACCTTC. Protein sequence: CASSRQLDGYTF.

The chain is built from TRBV6-4 and TRBJ2-3; D call uncertain. The germline V gene encodes CDR1 MRHNA and CDR2 SNTAGT. V was pared by 10 bases and J by 0 bases, with 8 bases between. There are 12 residues in the CDR3. The CDR3 nucleotides are TGTGCCACCCGAGACAGCACAGATACGCAGTATTTT. The encoded protein is CATRDSTDTQYF.

The chain carries TRBV28 and TRBJ2-7; the D is unclear. Looked up from germline, CDR1 is MDHEN and CDR2 is SYDVKM. Trimming pared 2 bases from V and 0 bases from J, leaving 11 bases between. The CDR3 contains 15 residues. The CDR3, as DNA: TGTGCCAGCAGTTTAGGGCTGGTGAGCTCCTACGAGCAGTACTTC. It specifies CASSLGLVSSYEQYF.

The chain has TRBV7-8 and TRBJ1-6; no clear D gene. V was pared by 1 base and J by 5 bases, with 9 bases between. From germline, CDR1 is SGHVS and CDR2 FQNEAQ. The CDR3 contains 15 residues. The CDR3 DNA reads TGTGCCAGCAGCTTAGTGGCGGTCGATAATTCACCCCTCCACTTT. Residues: CASSLVAVDNSPLHF.

This clone was seen only once. The chain recombines TRBV30 with TRBJ2-7; perhaps TRBD2 as D (5 bases). Trimming took 3 bases from V and 7 from J, leaving 16 bases between them. Per the germline V gene, CDR1 is GTSNPN and CDR2 is SVGIG (reference sequence). The CDR3 runs 13 residues. The CDR3 loop is CAWSEGRMREQYF. As DNA, the CDR3 is TGTGCCTGGAGCGAGGGAAGAATGAGGGAGCAGTACTTC. The variable domain in full, with the rest retrieved from reference TRBV30 and TRBJ2-7, is SQTIHQWPATLVQPVGSPLSLECTVEGTSNPNLYWYRQAAGRGLQLLFYSVGIGQISSEVPQNLSASRPQDRQFILSSKKLLLSDSGFYLCAWSEGRMREQYFGPGTRLTVT.

This chain links TRBV7-3 with TRBJ2-6; no clear D gene. Germline V gene data show CDR1 as SGHTA and CDR2 as FQGTGA. V was pared by 5 bases and J by 5 bases, with 13 bases between. The CDR3 covers 15 residues. Here the CDR3 reads CASSPYGVRANVLTF. CDR3 in DNA: TGTGCCAGCAGCCCTTATGGGGTTCGGGCCAACGTCCTGACTTTC.

The chain joins TRBV7-9 to TRBJ2-7, with unresolved D. The length of the CDR3 is 14 residues. V was pared by 0 bases and J by 3 bases, with 9 bases between. The germline V gene has CDR1 SEHNR and CDR2 FQNEAQ (reference sequence). The CDR3 bases are TGTGCCAGCAGCTTAGCGTCCCAAGACTACGAGCAGTACTTC. Its translation: CASSLASQDYEQYF. Full variable domain (missing parts from reference TRBV7-9 and TRBJ2-7): DTGVSQNPRHKITKRGQNVTFRCDPISEHNRLYWYRQTLGQGPEFLTYFQNEAQLEKSRLLSDRFSAERPKGSFSTLEIQRTEQGDSAMYLCASSLASQDYEQYFGPGTRLTVT.

The V and J genes are TRBV19 and TRBJ1-5; D unresolved. CDR1 LNHDA and CDR2 SQIVND come from the germline V gene (reference sequence). The V and J ends lost 5 bases and 7 bases respectively, with 9 bases between them. CDR3 length: 12 residues. The CDR3 DNA is TGTGCCAGTAGTGTCTCTCGGCAGCCCCAGCATTTT. Translating gives CASSVSRQPQHF.

The chain links TRBV11-2 to TRBJ2-6, with D perhaps matching TRBD2 (6 bases). The CDR3 has 18 residues. The germline V and J ends were trimmed by 5 bases and 0 bases, with 17 bases remaining between them. Germline V lookup: CDR1 SGHAT, CDR2 FQNNGV. The CDR3 bases are TGTGCCAGCAGCCTCTTTAGGGGAGGTAGCTCTGGGGCCAACGTCCTGACTTTC. Translated, it gives CASSLFRGGSSGANVLTF.

This chain links TRBV5-4 with TRBJ2-3; D is unclear. Germline CDR1 SGHNT, CDR2 YYREEE (reference sequence). V gave up 0 bases and J gave up 4 bases, with 3 bases separating them. The CDR3 is 12 amino acids. The CDR3 sequence is CASSLEADTQYF. In DNA form, the CDR3 reads TGTGCCAGCAGCTTGGAGGCAGATACGCAGTATTTT.

This clone was recorded once. Here the CDR3 reads CSCVGREGHEQYF. CDR3 bases: TGCAGTTGCGTGGGGCGGGAGGGCCACGAGCAGTACTTC. This rearrangement joins TRBV29-1 to TRBJ2-7; TRBD2 agrees at 9 bases. The V gene's germline CDR1 is SQVTM and CDR2 ANQGSEA. CDR3 size: 13 residues.

V and J are TRBV28 and TRBJ1-5; 8 bases are shared with TRBD1. Unmatched junction bases numbered 8, after V lost 3 bases and J lost 4 bases. The CDR3 sequence is 16 residues long. Germline CDR1 is MDHEN and CDR2 is SYDVKM. CDR3 in amino acids: CASSFNPGQDNQPQHF. The CDR3 coding sequence is TGTGCCAGCAGTTTTAATCCGGGACAGGATAATCAGCCCCAGCATTTT.